The clone carrying this T cell receptor (beta chain) was observed a handful of times. Antigen unknown. The sample originates from a study of T cells in narcolepsy. Study observations and caveats: Comparing one patient's CSF and blood CD4+ clonotypes highlighted HCRT- and TRIB2-specific autoreactive clonotypes. In some patient and control memory CD4+ samples, autoreactive clones were absent.

The ends were cut back, 2 bases at V and 7 bases at J, with 12 bases in the middle. This CDR3 spans 14 amino acids. Germline loops: CDR1 MNHNS, CDR2 SASEGT. Using immunoSEQ multiplex PCR, the repertoire was profiled, and TCRdb retains in-frame clones only, with some absent. In the table there are about 35,000 clones, less than 90% of which are singletons. The receptor was derived from a human donor in good health. The V call is TRBV6-1, the J call TRBJ1-5; D may be TRBD1 (5 bases). The sequenced material came from memory (CD45RA-) CD4+ T cells from blood. CDR3 nucleotide sequence: TGTGCCAGCAGTGAAAGACAGAGAAACCAGCCCCAGCATTTT. Translation: CASSERQRNQPQHF.